Listed here are 18 T cell receptor beta chains from one sample, sequenced in a study of blood T cells in healthy people across ages. Through a sample-barcoded 5' primer and a J-beta primer mix, a second PCR was run for 7 to 11 cycles. TCRdb fed the 5' RACE reads into MiXCR, producing one record per CDR3 protein. This sample yields about 830,000 distinct CDR3 sequences, of which approximately 65% are seen a single time; 28% belongs to the top ten. Specimen: blood. These receptors originate from a young man in good health.

This chain joins TRBV27 and TRBJ1-4; D ambiguous. Germline V gene lookup returns CDR1 MNHEY and CDR2 SMNVEV (reference sequence). The CDR3 contains 16 residues. Trimming took 5 bases from V and 7 from J, leaving 20 bases between them. The CDR3 nucleotides are TGTGCCAGCAGTAGGAGCCGGGATGTCAAGGGTGAAAAACTGTTTTTT. This translates into CASSRSRDVKGEKLFF.

This clonotype occurred once. Sequence at one end of the junction differs from germline and may be a read error. The V call is TRBV15, the J call TRBJ1-5, with D hard to call. Germline V gives CDR1 LNHNV, CDR2 YYDKDF (reference sequence). The CDR3 totals 15 residues. The CDR3 is CATSSVATPGQPRHF. The CDR3 DNA follows: TGTGCCACCAGCAGCGTAGCGACTCCCGGGCAGCCCCGGCATTTT. Looking up the rest from reference TRBV15 and TRBJ1-5 gives the full variable domain: DAMVIQNPRYQVTQFGKPVTLSCSQTLNHNVMYWYQQKSSQAPKLLFHYYDKDFNNEADTPDNFQSRRPNTSFCFLDIRSPGLGDTAMYLCATSSVATPGQPRHFGDGTRLSIL.

The chain is built from TRBV2 and TRBJ2-7; TRBD2 matches 8 bases. Trimming cost V 10 bases and J 1 base; bases outside gene matches: 9. This CDR3 contains 14 residues. CDR1 is SNHLY and CDR2 is FYNNEI in the germline V gene. The CDR3 DNA follows: TGTGCCACGACGCCCGGGGGGGTATCCTACGAGCAGTACTTC. The encoded protein is CATTPGGVSYEQYF.

This rearrangement joins TRBV28 to TRBJ1-5; D not certain. The CDR3 length is 13 residues. CDR1 and CDR2 from the germline V gene are MDHEN and SYDVKM. Trimming left V 1 base short and J 8 bases short, with 9 bases between. CDR3 nucleotide sequence: TGTGCCAGCAGTTTATTATATGACAAGCCCCAGCATTTT. This translates into CASSLLYDKPQHF.

V and J are TRBV2 and TRBJ2-5; D remains ambiguous. The last part of the DNA fits TRBJ2-7 better; the J call may be wrong. Germline loops: CDR1 SNHLY, CDR2 FYNNEI. The CDR3 loop spans 10 amino acids. The CDR3 DNA reads as TGTGCCAGCAAGGTGGACGAGCAGTACTTC. This encodes CASKVDEQYF.

J is TRBJ2-5 and V is TRBV29-1; 9 bases fit TRBD2. The trim removed 2 bases at V and 6 bases at J, leaving 10 bases unmatched. This CDR3 has 15 amino acids. Germline loops: CDR1 SQVTM, CDR2 ANQGSEA. The CDR3 DNA follows: TGCAGCGTTGAACTAGCGGGGCGCGGTGTGCAGACCCAGTACTTC. It codes for CSVELAGRGVQTQYF.

The chain combines TRBV3-1 with TRBJ2-7; D not resolved. Germline CDR1 reads LGHDT; CDR2 reads YNNKEL (reference sequence). V dropped 0 bases and J dropped 2 bases, with 14 bases sitting between them. This CDR3 is built from 16 residues. CDR3 amino acids: CASSQDMRTATYEQYF. CDR3 nucleotides: TGTGCCAGCAGCCAAGATATGAGGACCGCGACCTACGAGCAGTACTTC.

The chain uses TRBV6-5 and TRBJ2-1, with a weak D call TRBD1 (5 bases). V lost 6 bases and J lost 7, with 10 bases in between. Germline-derived CDR1 and CDR2 are MNHEY and SVGAGI. The CDR3 totals 12 residues. CDR3 residues: CASRKKGNEQFF. CDR3 sequence (DNA): TGTGCCAGCAGGAAGAAGGGGAATGAGCAGTTCTTC.

This chain joins TRBV7-2 and TRBJ1-2; perhaps TRBD1 as D (5 bases). This CDR3 is built from 16 residues. CDR1 is SGHTA and CDR2 is FQGNSA in the germline V gene. V dropped 1 base and J dropped 1 base, with 13 bases sitting between them. The CDR3 coding sequence is TGTGCCAGCAGCTTAGGGGGGTCCTCTCTTAACTATGGCTACACCTTC. Its protein product is CASSLGGSSLNYGYTF.

Details on this clonotype: A junction boundary mismatches the germline segment, possibly from a read error. The chain carries TRBV4-2 and TRBJ2-1, with TRBD2 matching over 12 bases. Germline V gene sequence: CDR1 LGHNA, CDR2 YNFKEQ. The CDR3 contains 15 residues. CDR3 bases: TGTGCCGGCAGCCCTAGCGGGGGGGGCATGAATGAGCAGTTCTTC. Residues: CAGSPSGGGMNEQFF.

The chain is built from TRBV7-2 and TRBJ2-7, with D perhaps matching TRBD1 (6 bases). Trimming shortened V by 5 bases and J by 3 bases, and 14 bases separated the two germline ends. Per germline, CDR1 SGHTA and CDR2 FQGNSA. The CDR3 runs 14 residues. This CDR3 reads CASSPTGSLYEQYF. In nucleotides, the CDR3 is TGTGCCAGCAGCCCGACAGGATCACTCTACGAGCAGTACTTC. The whole variable domain, remainder taken from reference TRBV7-2 and TRBJ2-7, is GAGVSQSPSNKVTEKGKDVELRCDPISGHTALYWYRQSLGQGLEFLIYFQGNSAPDKSGLPSDRFSAERTGGSVSTLTIQRTQQEDSAVYLCASSPTGSLYEQYFGPGTRLTVT.

V is TRBV20-1 and J is TRBJ1-2; 9 bases are a match to TRBD1. CDR3 length equals 14 residues. Germline-derived CDR1 and CDR2 are DFQATT and SNEGSKA (reference sequence). Unmatched junction bases numbered 7, after V lost 5 bases and J lost 3 bases. This chain's CDR3 is CSAFRTGDHYGYTF. For the CDR3, the DNA is TGCAGTGCTTTTAGGACAGGGGACCACTATGGCTACACCTTC.

This chain joins TRBV5-1 and TRBJ2-1, with 11 bases fitting TRBD2. CDR1 SGHRS and CDR2 YFSETQ come from the germline V gene. The V and J ends lost 4 bases and 8 bases, in that order; junction bases with no gene match: 8. This CDR3 comprises 15 residues. The chain's CDR3 is CASSTLAGGYDEQFF. In nucleotides, the CDR3 is TGCGCCAGCAGCACCCTAGCGGGGGGCTATGATGAGCAGTTCTTC.

This chain joins TRBV28 and TRBJ1-2; TRBD1 is a possible D gene (5 bases). The V end was cut by 2 bases, the J end by 2 bases, with 12 bases between. Germline CDR1 reads MDHEN; CDR2 reads SYDVKM. CDR3 length: 15 amino acids. CDR3 bases: TGTGCCAGCAGTTTAGTAGTAGGGGCGAACTATGGCTACACCTTC. It translates to CASSLVVGANYGYTF.

The chain has TRBV6-4 and TRBJ1-1, with TRBD1 matching 8 bases. V was clipped by 6 bases and J by 1 base; unmatched bases: 4. CDR3 length: 14 amino acids. Germline V gives CDR1 MRHNA, CDR2 SNTAGT. CDR3 nucleotides: TGTGCCAGCAGGATACAGGGGGGGAACACTGAAGCTTTCTTT. Translation gives CASRIQGGNTEAFF.

This chain connects TRBV28 to TRBJ2-7, with D perhaps matching TRBD2 (7 bases). Trimming cost V 10 bases and J 2 bases, with 18 bases left between them. The germline CDR1 and CDR2 sequences are MDHEN and SYDVKM. This CDR3 contains 14 residues. The CDR3 sequence: CATRGAGKAYEQYF. CDR3 nucleotides: TGTGCCACCCGGGGGGCAGGAAAAGCCTACGAGCAGTACTTC.

This chain uses TRBV3-1 with TRBJ1-2; 8 bases map to TRBD1. From germline, CDR1 is LGHDT and CDR2 YNNKEL (reference sequence). The V and J ends lost 1 base and 7 bases, in that order; junction bases with no gene match: 11. CDR3 length: 16 residues. The CDR3, as DNA: TGTGCCAGCAGCCAAGGACAGGGGCGAAACGCAGGTGGCTACACCTTC. Translation gives CASSQGQGRNAGGYTF.

The chain couples TRBV20-1 to TRBJ2-7; TRBD2 aligns across 7 bases. Germline V gene sequence: CDR1 DFQATT, CDR2 SNEGSKA (reference sequence). V lost 2 bases and J lost 7; bases outside the gene matches: 11. The CDR3 spans 14 residues. The CDR3 region has the DNA TGCAGTGCTAGAAAGCCTCCGGCGGGGGAAGAGCAGTACTTC. This translates into CSARKPPAGEEQYF.